The 30 T cell receptor beta chains presented below share a single source sample, sequenced in a study of Graves' ophthalmopathy and Graves' hyperthyroidism. Using RNA transcripts, the TCR beta CDR3 regions were amplified. Amplification began with first-round RT-PCR using HTBI primers, then second-round multiplex PCR was performed. TCRdb analysed the multiplex PCR reads with MiXCR anew, one entry per CDR3 protein. The sample holds almost 750,000 distinct CDR3 sequences, 40% seen once. Sequencing used peripheral blood. These receptors came from an adult man with Graves' ophthalmopathy.

The chain carries TRBV5-5 and TRBJ2-5; the match to TRBD2 covers 11 bases. Germline CDR1 SGHKS, CDR2 YYEKEE (reference sequence). The CDR3 is made up of 16 amino acids. Germline trimming cut 4 bases from V and 5 bases from J; bases unmatched to any gene: 10. CDR3 protein: CASSPLTSGIRETQYF. CDR3 nucleotide sequence: TGTGCCAGCAGCCCATTGACTAGCGGGATTAGGGAGACCCAGTACTTC.

This chain uses TRBV20-1 with TRBJ2-7; 7 bases match TRBD2. The CDR3 runs to 11 residues. Germline V gene data show CDR1 as DFQATT and CDR2 as SNEGSKA (reference sequence). CDR3 sequence reads: CSTKAGNEQYF. CDR3 in DNA: TGCAGCACGAAAGCGGGGAATGAGCAGTACTTC.

This clonotype has at least ten counts. The rearrangement joins TRBV19 to TRBJ1-2; D is unresolved. Germline V lookup: CDR1 LNHDA, CDR2 SQIVND (reference sequence). With 6 bases removed from V and 1 base from J, the gap between germline ends came to 6 bases. The CDR3 spans 12 residues. CDR3 sequence reads: CASRDGNYGYTF. As DNA, the CDR3 is TGTGCCAGTAGGGACGGTAACTATGGCTACACCTTC.

V usage is TRBV7-9 and J usage is TRBJ1-1; 7 bases map to TRBD1. Losses at the gene ends were 6 bases for V and 3 bases for J; bases not matched to a gene: 10. Germline loops: CDR1 SEHNR, CDR2 FQNEAQ (reference sequence). The length of the CDR3 is 15 residues. CDR3 residues: CASSYQGRGDTEAFF. CDR3 DNA: TGTGCCAGCAGTTACCAGGGCAGGGGGGACACTGAAGCTTTCTTT. Full variable domain (missing parts from reference TRBV7-9 and TRBJ1-1): DTGVSQNPRHKITKRGQNVTFRCDPISEHNRLYWYRQTLGQGPEFLTYFQNEAQLEKSRLLSDRFSAERPKGSFSTLEIQRTEQGDSAMYLCASSYQGRGDTEAFFGQGTRLTVV.

This clonotype occurred a few times. V and J are TRBV7-2 and TRBJ2-7; the match to TRBD2 covers 16 bases. This CDR3 is built from 17 residues. V shed 3 bases and J 4 bases; nucleotides not matched to a gene: 6. The V gene's germline CDR1 is SGHTA and CDR2 FQGNSA. DNA for the CDR3: TGTGCCAGCAGCTTTGGGACTAGCGGGAGGGCTGGGTACGAGCAGTACTTC. Amino acid sequence: CASSFGTSGRAGYEQYF.

This rearrangement joins TRBV5-5 to TRBJ2-7; 9 nucleotides align to TRBD2. The CDR3 runs 15 residues. The ends lost 2 bases at V and 4 bases at J; junction bases unmatched: 7. Per germline, CDR1 SGHKS and CDR2 YYEKEE (reference sequence). The CDR3 loop is CASSLLAGGEYEQYF. CDR3 bases: TGTGCCAGCAGCTTACTCGCGGGAGGGGAATACGAGCAGTACTTC.

Concerning this clonotype itself: This may be a read error, as it is one base from a much larger clone. The chain couples TRBV2 to TRBJ1-2; 7 bases agree with TRBD1. Trimming took 6 bases from V and 4 from J; bases not matched to a gene: 2. This CDR3 is 12 amino acids long. Germline V gene sequence: CDR1 SNHLY, CDR2 FYNNEI. CDR3 loop: CASRRDSYGYTF. The CDR3 DNA sequence: TGTGCCAGCAGGAGGGACAGCTATGGCTACACCTTC.

This chain uses TRBV7-9 with TRBJ2-7; 10 bases map to TRBD1. CDR1 is SEHNR and CDR2 is FQNEAQ in the germline V gene (reference sequence). This CDR3 has 15 residues. V lost 0 bases, J lost 7 bases, and 6 bases stayed unmatched. Here the CDR3 DNA reads TGTGCCAGCAGCTTAGCAGGCGGGACAGGGGTAGAGCAGTACTTC. This encodes CASSLAGGTGVEQYF.

The chain is built from TRBV20-1 and TRBJ2-7, with TRBD2 matching over 9 bases. The CDR3 contains 15 residues. V gave up 6 bases and J gave up 3 bases; unmatched junction bases: 12. Germline assignment: CDR1 DFQATT and CDR2 SNEGSKA (reference sequence). DNA of the CDR3: TGCAGTGCCGCAGACGCCGGGACTAGCCTCTACGAGCAGTACTTC. Translating gives CSAADAGTSLYEQYF.

The genes are TRBV7-6 and TRBJ1-2; 7 positions agree with TRBD1. After removal of 1 base from V and 4 bases from J, the junction contained 9 bases not matched to a gene. CDR1 and CDR2 from the germline V gene are SGHVS and FNYEAQ. The length of the CDR3 is 16 residues. This chain's CDR3 is CASSLVGRGTAYGYTF. CDR3 DNA sequence: TGTGCCAGCAGCTTAGTTGGCAGAGGGACAGCCTATGGCTACACCTTC.

This chain connects TRBV7-2 to TRBJ2-7, with D perhaps matching TRBD2 (6 bases). Germline V CDR1 and CDR2: SGHTA, FQGNSA. This CDR3 is built from 16 residues. The V end was cut by 6 bases, the J end by 0 bases, with 18 bases between. In DNA, the CDR3 is TGTGCCAGCAGTTTACCGACAGCGGGCGGCTCCTACGAGCAGTACTTC. Its protein product is CASSLPTAGGSYEQYF.

The chain carries TRBV7-9 and TRBJ1-4; 8 bases map to TRBD1. Germline trimming cut 4 bases from V and 2 bases from J; bases unmatched to any gene: 6. Germline CDR1 and CDR2: SEHNR and FQNEAQ (reference sequence). The CDR3 spans 16 residues. CDR3 sequence (DNA): TGTGCCAGCAGCTCAGGGGGCGCGGGGACTAATGAAAAACTGTTTTTT. This sequence encodes CASSSGGAGTNEKLFF.

This clonotype was recorded at least ten times. The chain couples TRBV6-1 to TRBJ1-1; D not certain. In germline, CDR1 is MNHNS, CDR2 SASEGT. Trimming removed 3 bases from V and 2 bases from J, with 13 bases in between. This CDR3 spans 15 amino acids. CDR3 sequence (DNA): TGTGCCAGCAGTGAGGCCACAGCCGTCAACACTGAAGCTTTCTTT. This sequence encodes CASSEATAVNTEAFF.

This clonotype has ten or more counts. The chain has TRBV19 and TRBJ1-5; the match to TRBD1 covers 9 bases. Germline CDR1 reads LNHDA; CDR2 reads SQIVND (reference sequence). Losses at the gene ends were 3 bases for V and 3 bases for J; bases not matched to a gene: 3. This CDR3 region has 15 residues. CDR3 DNA: TGTGCCAGTAGTATGGACAGGGGCGCCAATCAGCCCCAGCATTTT. As protein: CASSMDRGANQPQHF. Together with reference TRBV19 and TRBJ1-5, the CDR3 gives the full variable domain: DGGITQSPKYLFRKEGQNVTLSCEQNLNHDAMYWYRQDPGQGLRLIYYSQIVNDFQKGDIAEGYSVSREKKESFPLTVTSAQKNPTAFYLCASSMDRGANQPQHFGDGTRLSIL.

This clonotype occurred many times. The gene calls are TRBV12-3 or TRBV12-4 and TRBJ1-1; TRBD1 aligns across 7 bases. The CDR3 consists of 14 residues. V was pared by 5 bases and J by 4 bases, with 7 bases of the junction left unmatched. The CDR3 sequence: CASSRTGELTEAFF. CDR3 nucleotide sequence: TGTGCCAGCAGTAGGACAGGAGAGCTCACTGAAGCTTTCTTT.

The J gene is TRBJ2-5, the V gene TRBV11-2; TRBD2 matches at 7 bases. The CDR3 consists of 14 residues. Trimming at V came to 6 bases and at J to 1 base, leaving 5 bases not matched to a gene. CDR1 is SGHAT and CDR2 is FQNNGV in the germline V gene. The CDR3 coding sequence is TGTGCCAGCAGACGACTAGCAGGCCAAGAGACCCAGTACTTC. Translated: CASRRLAGQETQYF. Using reference TRBV11-2 and TRBJ2-5 for the parts outside the CDR3, the full variable domain is EAGVAQSPRYKIIEKRQSVAFWCNPISGHATLYWYQQILGQGPKLLIQFQNNGVVDDSQLPKDRFSAERLKGVDSTLKIQPAKLEDSAVYLCASRRLAGQETQYFGPGTRLLVL.

The chain carries TRBV20-1 and TRBJ2-7, with 13 nucleotides matching TRBD2. This CDR3 comprises 14 residues. Germline trimming cut 5 bases from V and 7 bases from J; bases unmatched to any gene: 8. Germline CDR1 reads DFQATT; CDR2 reads SNEGSKA (reference sequence). The CDR3 is CSAGGLAGTSEQYF. DNA of the CDR3: TGCAGTGCTGGGGGACTAGCGGGAACCAGTGAGCAGTACTTC.

In this sample, this clonotype turned up many times. The chain joins TRBV29-1 to TRBJ2-7; TRBD1 agrees at 9 bases. Germline assignment: CDR1 SQVTM and CDR2 ANQGSEA. The CDR3 is 11 residues long. Unmatched junction bases numbered 3, after V lost 7 bases and J lost 5 bases. The CDR3 DNA is TGCAGCGGACGGACAGGGGACGAGCAGTACTTC. Its protein is CSGRTGDEQYF.

This clonotype has at least ten counts. V usage is TRBV19 and J usage is TRBJ1-2, with 7 bases aligning to TRBD1. Germline values: CDR1 LNHDA, CDR2 SQIVND (reference sequence). The CDR3 covers 12 residues. The V gene end was trimmed by 7 bases and the J gene end by 13 bases; junction bases not matched to a gene: 12. In nucleotides, the CDR3 is TGTGCCAGTACCTCTGAGGGGGCTCGCCCCACCTTC. Residues: CASTSEGARPTF.

Only one count was recorded for this clonotype. The rearrangement joins TRBV7-9 to TRBJ2-2, with TRBD1 matching over 9 bases. Germline V CDR1 and CDR2: SEHNR, FQNEAQ (reference sequence). This CDR3 comprises 16 residues. V was clipped by 3 bases and J by 6 bases; unmatched bases: 8. Here the CDR3 reads CASSLGTGMGSGELFF. In DNA, the CDR3 is TGTGCCAGCAGCTTGGGGACAGGGATGGGATCCGGGGAGCTGTTTTTT.

The rearrangement uses TRBV15 and TRBJ2-5; D remains unclear. The CDR3 spans 13 residues. The V gene's germline CDR1 is LNHNV and CDR2 YYDKDF (reference sequence). V was trimmed by 4 bases and J by 9 bases, leaving 15 bases between them. The CDR3 DNA sequence: TGTGCCACCAGCATGGGCGGAGATCAGCCCCAGTACTTC. This encodes CATSMGGDQPQYF.

Concerning this clonotype itself: A clone one base away is much larger, so this may be a read error. The V and J genes are TRBV6-5 and TRBJ1-5, with D unclear. This CDR3 spans 14 amino acids. The germline CDR1 and CDR2 sequences are MNHEY and SVGAGI. CDR3 residues: CANSYGQGNQPQHF. The CDR3 nucleotides are TGTGCCAACAGTTACGGGCAGGGCAATCAGCCCCAGCATTTT.

In its sample, this clonotype was seen many times. This chain connects TRBV2 to TRBJ1-4, with D maybe TRBD1 (6 bases). Per the germline V gene, CDR1 is SNHLY and CDR2 is FYNNEI. This CDR3 has 15 residues. Deletions cut 7 bases from V and 3 bases from J, with 15 bases between. CDR3 DNA: TGTGCCAGCACTTCTGTACAGGGAGCTAATGAAAAACTGTTTTTT. Protein: CASTSVQGANEKLFF.

The chain has TRBV10-3 and TRBJ2-7; 7 nucleotides agree with TRBD2. The CDR3 has 16 amino acids. Looked up from germline, CDR1 is ENHRY and CDR2 is SYGVKD. With V trimmed by 3 bases and J by 3 bases, 11 bases remained unmatched. CDR3 nucleotide sequence: TGTGCCATCAGTGAATACGGCGGGAGTACCAGCTACGAGCAGTACTTC. Translation gives CAISEYGGSTSYEQYF.

The V call is TRBV19, the J call TRBJ1-5; 10 positions agree with TRBD1. V trimming: 4 bases; J trimming: 7 bases; junction bases outside the gene matches: 10. Germline V gene lookup returns CDR1 LNHDA and CDR2 SQIVND (reference sequence). The CDR3 sequence is 16 residues long. CDR3 bases: TGTGCCAGTAGTACAAGGGGTTGGACAGGGGGGCAGCCCCAGCATTTT. It encodes CASSTRGWTGGQPQHF.

CDR3 residues: CASSRGQPSSYEQYF. CDR3 nucleotides: TGCGCCAGCAGCCGGGGACAGCCGAGCTCCTACGAGCAGTACTTC. The chain joins TRBV4-1 to TRBJ2-7; TRBD1 agrees at 7 bases. From germline, CDR1 is MGHRA and CDR2 YSYEKL. Trimming at V came to 4 bases and at J to 0 bases, leaving 6 bases not matched to a gene. The CDR3 is 15 amino acids.

This clonotype was seen at least ten times. The genes are TRBV15 and TRBJ1-6; D unclear. Germline CDR1 is LNHNV and CDR2 is YYDKDF (reference sequence). This CDR3 region has 15 residues. V was trimmed by 5 bases and J by 7 bases, leaving 15 bases between them. The CDR3 loop is CATSVGNSPNSPLHF. Here the CDR3 DNA reads TGTGCCACCAGCGTTGGAAACAGCCCAAATTCACCCCTCCACTTT.

This clonotype was counted only a few times. The chain carries TRBV9 and TRBJ1-6, with D unresolved. The CDR3 covers 14 residues. Trimming removed 5 bases at V and 8 bases at J, with 14 bases between. Germline V gene lookup returns CDR1 SGDLS and CDR2 YYNGEE. CDR3 in amino acids: CASSFSGADSPLHF. CDR3 in DNA: TGTGCCAGCAGTTTCTCAGGCGCTGATTCACCCCTCCACTTT.

This clonotype was counted many times. The chain is built from TRBV29-1 and TRBJ2-3; D ambiguous. CDR3 length equals 10 residues. The germline CDR1 and CDR2 sequences are SQVTM and ANQGSEA. The germline V and J ends were trimmed by 4 bases and 3 bases, with 2 bases remaining between them. DNA of the CDR3: TGCAGCGTTGGAACAGATACGCAGTATTTT. The encoded protein is CSVGTDTQYF.

This clonotype has at least ten counts. The chain employs TRBV29-1 and TRBJ1-2; no clear D gene. V shed 0 bases and J shed 4 bases, with 9 bases lying between them. This CDR3 is 13 amino acids long. In germline, CDR1 is SQVTM, CDR2 ANQGSEA. The CDR3 region is CSVEDTRSYGYTF. The CDR3 DNA is TGCAGCGTTGAAGACACGAGAAGCTATGGCTACACCTTC.